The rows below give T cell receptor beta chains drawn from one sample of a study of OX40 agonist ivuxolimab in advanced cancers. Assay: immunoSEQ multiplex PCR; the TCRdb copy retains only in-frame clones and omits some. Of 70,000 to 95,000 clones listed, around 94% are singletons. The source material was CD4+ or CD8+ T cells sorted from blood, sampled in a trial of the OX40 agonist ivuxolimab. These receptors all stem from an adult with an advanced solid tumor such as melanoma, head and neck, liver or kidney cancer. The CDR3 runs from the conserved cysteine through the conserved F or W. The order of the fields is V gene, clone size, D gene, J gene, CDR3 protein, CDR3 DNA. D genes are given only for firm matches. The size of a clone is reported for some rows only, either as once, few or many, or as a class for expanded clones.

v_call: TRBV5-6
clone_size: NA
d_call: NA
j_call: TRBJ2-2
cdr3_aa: CASSIQTGLTGELFF
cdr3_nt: TGTGCCAGCAGCATCCAGACAGGACTCACCGGGGAGCTGTTTTTT

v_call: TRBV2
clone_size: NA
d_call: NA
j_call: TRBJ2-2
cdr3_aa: CASSDIAGELFF
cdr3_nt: TGTGCCAGCAGTGACATAGCGGGGGAGCTGTTTTTT

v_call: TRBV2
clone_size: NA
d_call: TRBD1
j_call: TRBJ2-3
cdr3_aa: CASSDRGLDTQYF
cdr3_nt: TGTGCCAGCAGTGACAGGGGGCTAGATACGCAGTATTTT

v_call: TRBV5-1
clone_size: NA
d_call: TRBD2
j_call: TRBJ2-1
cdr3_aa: CASSLTTSGGPYNEQFF
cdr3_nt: TGCGCCAGCAGCTTGACGACTAGCGGGGGGCCCTACAATGAGCAGTTCTTC

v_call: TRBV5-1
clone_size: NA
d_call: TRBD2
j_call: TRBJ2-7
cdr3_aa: CASSLGLAAFYEQYF
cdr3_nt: TGCGCCAGCAGCCTCGGACTAGCGGCATTCTACGAGCAGTACTTC

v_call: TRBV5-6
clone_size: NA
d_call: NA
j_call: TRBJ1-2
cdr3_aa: CASSGGHKLYGYTF
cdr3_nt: TGTGCCAGCAGCGGAGGACACAAGCTCTATGGCTACACCTTC

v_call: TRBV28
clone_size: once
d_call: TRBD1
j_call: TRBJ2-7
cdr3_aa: CASRALGTVSYEQYF
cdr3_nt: TGTGCCAGCAGGGCCCTAGGGACAGTCTCCTACGAGCAGTACTTC

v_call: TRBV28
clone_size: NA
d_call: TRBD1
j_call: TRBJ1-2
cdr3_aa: CASSLSRTGYGYTF
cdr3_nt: TGTGCCAGCAGTTTATCCAGGACAGGCTATGGCTACACCTTC

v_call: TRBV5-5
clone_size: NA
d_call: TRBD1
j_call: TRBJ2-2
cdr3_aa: CASSFDRGLYGELFF
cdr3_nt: TGTGCCAGCAGCTTCGACAGGGGGCTATACGGGGAGCTGTTTTTT

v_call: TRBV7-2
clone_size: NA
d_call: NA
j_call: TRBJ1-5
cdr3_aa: CASSLDVVTGFNQPQHF
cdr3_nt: TGTGCCAGCAGCTTAGATGTAGTGACAGGATTCAATCAGCCCCAGCATTTT

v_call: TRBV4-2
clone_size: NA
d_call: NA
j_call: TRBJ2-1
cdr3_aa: CASSQVDSSYNEQFF
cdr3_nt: TGTGCCAGCAGCCAGGTGGATAGCTCCTACAATGAGCAGTTCTTC

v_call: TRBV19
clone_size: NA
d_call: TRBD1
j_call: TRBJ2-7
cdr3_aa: CASSPRTGHEQYF
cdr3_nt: TGTGCCAGTAGTCCCCGGACAGGGCACGAGCAGTACTTC

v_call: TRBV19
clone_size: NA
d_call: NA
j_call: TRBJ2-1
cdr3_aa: CASSIGTGAGVDEQFF
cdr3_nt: TGTGCCAGTAGTATTGGAACGGGAGCCGGGGTCGATGAGCAGTTCTTC

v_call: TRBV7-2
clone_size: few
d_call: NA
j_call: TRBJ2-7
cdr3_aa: CASSQEALSYEQYF
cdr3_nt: TGTGCCAGCAGCCAAGAGGCACTATCCTACGAGCAGTACTTC

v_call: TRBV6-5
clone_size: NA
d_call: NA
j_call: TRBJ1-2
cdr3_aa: CASMTGGLFGYTF
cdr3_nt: TGTGCCAGCATGACGGGGGGGCTATTTGGCTACACCTTC

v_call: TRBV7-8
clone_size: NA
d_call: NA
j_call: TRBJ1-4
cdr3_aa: CASSLAQGNEKLFF
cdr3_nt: TGTGCCAGCAGCTTAGCCCAGGGAAATGAAAAACTGTTTTTT

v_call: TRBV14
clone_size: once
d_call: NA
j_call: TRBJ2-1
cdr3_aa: CASSQDFPGGDNEQFF
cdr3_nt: TGTGCCAGCAGCCAAGACTTCCCTGGCGGTGACAATGAGCAGTTCTTC

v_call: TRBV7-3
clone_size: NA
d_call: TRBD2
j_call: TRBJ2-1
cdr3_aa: CASSPTGGTSGTNEQFF
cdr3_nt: TGTGCCAGCAGCCCCACAGGGGGGACTAGCGGTACTAATGAGCAGTTCTTC

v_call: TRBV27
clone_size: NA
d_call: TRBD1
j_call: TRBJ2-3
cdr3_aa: CASSRWDSPTDTQYF
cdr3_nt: TGTGCCAGCAGCCGCTGGGACAGCCCCACAGATACGCAGTATTTT

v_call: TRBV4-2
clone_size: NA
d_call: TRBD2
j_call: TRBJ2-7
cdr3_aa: CASSQVAGPTFGEQYF
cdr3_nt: TGTGCCAGCAGCCAGGTAGCGGGGCCAACTTTCGGCGAGCAGTACTTC

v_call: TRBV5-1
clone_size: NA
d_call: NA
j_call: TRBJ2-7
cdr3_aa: CASSLVVGAYEQYF
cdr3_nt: TGCGCCAGCAGCTTGGTGGTGGGAGCCTACGAGCAGTACTTC

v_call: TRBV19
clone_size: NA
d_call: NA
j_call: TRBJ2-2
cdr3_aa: CASSIPEGGELFF
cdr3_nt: TGTGCCAGTAGTATCCCTGAGGGGGGGGAGCTGTTTTTT

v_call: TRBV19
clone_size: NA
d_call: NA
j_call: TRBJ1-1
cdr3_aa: CASGEAGGNTEAFF
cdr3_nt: TGTGCCAGTGGAGAGGCTGGGGGGAACACTGAAGCTTTCTTT

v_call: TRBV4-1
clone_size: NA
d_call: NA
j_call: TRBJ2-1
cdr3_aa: CASSQDSKQFF
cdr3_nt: TGCGCCAGCAGCCAAGACTCGAAGCAGTTCTTC

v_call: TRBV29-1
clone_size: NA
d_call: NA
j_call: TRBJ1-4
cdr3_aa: CSVARGAKLFF
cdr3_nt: TGCAGCGTTGCCAGGGGCGCAAAACTGTTTTTT

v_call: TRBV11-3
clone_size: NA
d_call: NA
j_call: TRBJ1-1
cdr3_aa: CASSSRQADEAFF
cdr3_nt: TGTGCCAGCAGCTCGAGACAGGCTGATGAAGCTTTCTTT

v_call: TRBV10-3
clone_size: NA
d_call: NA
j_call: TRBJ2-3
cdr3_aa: CAISGGVSTDTQYF
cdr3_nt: TGTGCCATCAGCGGAGGAGTAAGCACAGATACGCAGTATTTT

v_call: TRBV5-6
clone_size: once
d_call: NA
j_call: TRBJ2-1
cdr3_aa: CASSLWQYNEQFF
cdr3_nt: TGTGCCAGCAGCTTGTGGCAGTACAATGAGCAGTTCTTC

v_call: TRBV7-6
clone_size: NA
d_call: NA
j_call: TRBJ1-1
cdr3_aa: CASVSPGAVTEAFF
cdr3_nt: TGTGCCAGCGTGTCCCCAGGGGCGGTCACTGAAGCTTTCTTT

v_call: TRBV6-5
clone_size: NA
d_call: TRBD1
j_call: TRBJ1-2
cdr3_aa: CASSRPGQDYGYTF
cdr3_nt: TGTGCCAGCAGTCGTCCGGGACAGGACTATGGCTACACCTTC

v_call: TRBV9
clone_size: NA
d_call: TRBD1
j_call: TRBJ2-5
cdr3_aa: CASSVGGGSPETQYF
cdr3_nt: TGTGCCAGCAGCGTAGGAGGGGGCTCTCCAGAGACCCAGTACTTC

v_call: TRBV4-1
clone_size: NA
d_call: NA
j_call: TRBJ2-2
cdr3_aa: CASSQDPEWVAGKLFF
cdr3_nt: TGCGCCAGCAGCCAAGATCCGGAGTGGGTGGCAGGGAAGCTGTTTTTT

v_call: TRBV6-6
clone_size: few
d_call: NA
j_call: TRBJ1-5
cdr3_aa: CASRPVGGYQPQHF
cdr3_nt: TGTGCCAGCAGGCCCGTGGGGGGATATCAGCCCCAGCATTTT

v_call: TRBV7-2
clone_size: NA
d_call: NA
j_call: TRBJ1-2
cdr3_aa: CASSDYRDGYTF
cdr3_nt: TGTGCCAGCAGCGATTACAGGGACGGCTACACCTTC

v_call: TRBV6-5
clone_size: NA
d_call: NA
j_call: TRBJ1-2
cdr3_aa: CASSYSTAHGYTF
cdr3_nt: TGTGCCAGCAGTTACTCGACAGCCCATGGCTACACCTTC

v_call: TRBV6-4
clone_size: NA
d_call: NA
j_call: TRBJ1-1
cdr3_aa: CASSDSPATEAFF
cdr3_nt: TGTGCCAGCAGTGACTCGCCAGCGACTGAAGCTTTCTTT

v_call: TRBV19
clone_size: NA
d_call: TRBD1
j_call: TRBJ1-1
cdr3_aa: CASSTVQGIGTEAFF
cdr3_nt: TGTGCCAGTAGTACTGTACAGGGGATAGGCACTGAAGCTTTCTTT

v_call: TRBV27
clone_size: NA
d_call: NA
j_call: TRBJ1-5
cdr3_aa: CASSLGSNQPQHF
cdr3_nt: TGTGCCAGCAGTCTCGGCAGCAATCAGCCCCAGCATTTT

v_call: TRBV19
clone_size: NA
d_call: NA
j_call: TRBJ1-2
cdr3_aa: CASSNPVRTATPNESGYTF
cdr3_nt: TGTGCCAGTAGTAACCCGGTAAGGACAGCTACACCCAATGAGTCTGGCTACACCTTC

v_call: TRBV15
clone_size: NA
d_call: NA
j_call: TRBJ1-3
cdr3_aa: CATSRATGSGDTIYF
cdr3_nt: TGTGCCACCAGCAGAGCTACAGGCTCGGGGGACACCATATATTTT

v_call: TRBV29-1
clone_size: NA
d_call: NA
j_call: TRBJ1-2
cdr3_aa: CSVPDYGYTF
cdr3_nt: TGCAGCGTCCCTGATTATGGCTACACCTTC

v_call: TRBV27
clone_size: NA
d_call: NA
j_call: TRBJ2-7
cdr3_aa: CASSLYPTGVGYEQYF
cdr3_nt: TGTGCCAGCAGTTTATACCCGACCGGGGTTGGCTACGAGCAGTACTTC

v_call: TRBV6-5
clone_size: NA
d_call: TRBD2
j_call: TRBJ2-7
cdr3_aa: CASSYRSGNYYEQYF
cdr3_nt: TGTGCCAGCAGTTACCGGAGCGGGAACTACTACGAGCAGTACTTC

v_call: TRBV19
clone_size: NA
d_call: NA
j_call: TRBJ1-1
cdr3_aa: CASRVHNTEAFF
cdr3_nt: TGTGCCAGTAGGGTACACAACACTGAAGCTTTCTTT

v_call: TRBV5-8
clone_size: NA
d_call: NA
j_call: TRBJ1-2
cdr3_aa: CATQGEASKGYGYTF
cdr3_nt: TGTGCCACCCAGGGAGAGGCGTCCAAAGGCTATGGCTACACCTTC

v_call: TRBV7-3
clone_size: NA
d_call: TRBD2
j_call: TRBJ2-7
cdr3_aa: CASSSDGLVREQYF
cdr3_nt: TGTGCCAGCAGCTCCGATGGACTAGTCCGGGAGCAGTACTTC

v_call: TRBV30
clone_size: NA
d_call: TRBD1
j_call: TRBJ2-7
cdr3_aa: CAWSVDRAYEQYF
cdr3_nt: TGTGCCTGGAGCGTAGACAGGGCTTACGAGCAGTACTTC

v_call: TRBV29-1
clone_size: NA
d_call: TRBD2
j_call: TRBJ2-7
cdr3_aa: CSVGLAGVPSYEQYF
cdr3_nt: TGCAGCGTTGGGCTAGCGGGGGTCCCCTCCTACGAGCAGTACTTC

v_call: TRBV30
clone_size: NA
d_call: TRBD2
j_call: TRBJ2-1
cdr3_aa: CAWSSSAGEDEQFF
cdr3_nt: TGTGCCTGGAGTTCTTCCGCGGGGGAGGATGAGCAGTTCTTC

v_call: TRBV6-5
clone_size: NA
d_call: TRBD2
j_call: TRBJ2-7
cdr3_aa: CASKGLAIYEQYF
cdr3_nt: TGTGCCAGCAAGGGACTAGCGATCTACGAGCAGTACTTC

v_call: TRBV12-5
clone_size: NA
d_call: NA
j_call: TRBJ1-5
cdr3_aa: CASGNWLSALSNQPQHF
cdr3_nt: TGTGCTAGTGGCAATTGGCTTTCGGCACTCAGCAATCAGCCCCAGCATTTT

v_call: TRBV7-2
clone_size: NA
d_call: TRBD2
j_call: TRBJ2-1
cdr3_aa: CASSSGTSGRWHEQFF
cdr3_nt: TGTGCCAGCAGCTCCGGGACTAGCGGGAGGTGGCATGAGCAGTTCTTC

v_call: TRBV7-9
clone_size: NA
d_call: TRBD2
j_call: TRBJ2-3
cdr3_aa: CASSLYQTSGRIPDTQYF
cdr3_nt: TGTGCCAGCAGCTTATACCAAACTAGCGGGAGGATCCCAGATACGCAGTATTTT

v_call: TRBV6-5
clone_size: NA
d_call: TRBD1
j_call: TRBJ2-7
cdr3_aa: CASQGQSYEQYF
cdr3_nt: TGTGCCAGCCAGGGACAGTCCTACGAGCAGTACTTC

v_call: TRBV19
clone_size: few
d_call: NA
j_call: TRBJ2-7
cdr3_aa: CASHNPTEGRQYF
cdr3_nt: TGTGCCAGTCATAACCCTACGGAGGGCAGGCAGTACTTC

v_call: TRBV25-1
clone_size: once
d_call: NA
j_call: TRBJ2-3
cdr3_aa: CASRQGTQYF
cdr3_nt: TGTGCCAGCAGGCAGGGTACGCAGTATTTT

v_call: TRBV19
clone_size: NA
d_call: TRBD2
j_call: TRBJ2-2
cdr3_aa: CASSILAGTGELFF
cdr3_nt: TGTGCCAGTAGTATCCTAGCGGGCACCGGGGAGCTGTTTTTT

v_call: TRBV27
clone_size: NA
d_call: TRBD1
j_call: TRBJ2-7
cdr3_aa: CASRWGTASSYEQYF
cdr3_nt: TGTGCCAGCAGGTGGGGGACAGCGAGCTCCTACGAGCAGTACTTC

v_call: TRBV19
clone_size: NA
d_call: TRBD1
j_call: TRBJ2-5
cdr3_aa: CASSIDDRAQETQYF
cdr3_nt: TGTGCCAGTAGTATAGACGACAGGGCCCAGGAGACCCAGTACTTC